Shown below are 4 T cell receptor beta chains from a single sample sequenced in a study of blood T cell repertoires in COVID-19. Using immunoSEQ multiplex PCR, the repertoire was profiled, and TCRdb retains in-frame clones only, with some absent. The sample carries a few hundred thousand clones, 80% to 90% recorded once. Sequencing was carried out using PBMCs or T cells enriched from blood (not recorded which). These receptors came from a man under 40 with acute COVID-19.

The chain employs TRBV4-1 and TRBJ1-2; maybe TRBD1 (5 bases). Germline V gene data show CDR1 as MGHRA and CDR2 as YSYEKL. The CDR3 spans 15 residues. Trimming removed 2 bases from V and 5 bases from J, with 15 bases in between. In DNA, the CDR3 is TGCGCCAGCAGCCAAACCGCCGGCAGGGCGTATGGCTACACCTTC. Translated: CASSQTAGRAYGYTF.

The J gene is TRBJ2-7, the V gene TRBV5-6, with 9 bases that match TRBD1. The CDR3 sequence is 15 residues long. The germline V gene has CDR1 SGHDT and CDR2 YYEEEE. V lost 3 bases to trimming and J lost 5 bases; unmatched junction nucleotides: 9. CDR3 in amino acids: CASSSPGQGYNEQYV. CDR3 DNA: TGTGCCAGCAGCTCGCCGGGACAGGGCTATAACGAGCAGTACGTC.

The V and J genes are TRBV12-3 or TRBV12-4 and TRBJ2-7; 8 bases are shared with TRBD1. CDR3 size: 12 residues. Trimming removed 8 bases from V and 5 bases from J; junction bases left unmatched: 5. The CDR3 DNA reads as TGTGCCAGCGGACAGGGAATACACGAGCAGTACGTC. The encoded protein is CASGQGIHEQYV.

The rearrangement joins TRBV6-5 to TRBJ2-7, with unresolved D. V lost 6 bases and J lost 2, with 14 bases in between. Germline V lookup: CDR1 MNHEY, CDR2 SVGAGI. The CDR3 has 14 residues. CDR3 nucleotides: TGTGCCAGCAGCAGAGCCGACTTAACCTACGAGCAGTACGTC. It specifies CASSRADLTYEQYV.